This T cell receptor (beta chain) was obtained from a study of T cell responses to AZD1222 COVID-19 vaccine. Worth noting for this clone: Its antigen is unidentified.

Looked up from germline, CDR1 is SGHRS and CDR2 is YFSETQ. V lost 0 bases, J lost 5 bases, and 3 bases stayed unmatched. This CDR3 is built from 14 residues. The analysis combined second doses at about 4 or about 12 weeks. Findings and caveats of the study: Among those given AZD1222, only five to seven were seropositive at baseline. White British donors predominated, females outnumbered males, and clonal diversity was possibly underestimated. CD4 TCRs associated with vaccination spanned spike, dominating at 160-218 and 743-854.

TCRdb's table, derived via immunoSEQ multiplex PCR, lists solely in-frame clones and lacks some. The sample contains approximately 150,000 clones, around nine tenths of which appear only once. J is TRBJ2-5 and V is TRBV5-1, with 8 nucleotides matching TRBD1. The sequence derives from an adult who received the AZD1222 COVID-19 vaccine. The material was peripheral blood, obtained 28 days after the second AZD1222 dose. DNA for the CDR3: TGCGCCAGCAGCTTGGGACAGGGGAGGGAGACCCAGTACTTC. Amino acid sequence: CASSLGQGRETQYF.